Presented here are 5 T cell receptor beta chains from one specimen sequenced in a study of identifying expanded T cells in peripheral blood. Clones were read by immunoSEQ multiplex PCR, and TCRdb kept only the in-frame ones, dropping some. The table has about 54,000 clones, more than 70% seen once. Sequenced: blood. The receptors were sampled from a person aged 18-69 years in good health.

The chain is built from TRBV18 and TRBJ2-4; no firm D call. Trimming stripped 0 bases from V and 0 bases from J, with 12 bases between. Germline-derived CDR1 and CDR2 are KGHSH and LQKENI. The CDR3 consists of 17 residues. CDR3 DNA sequence: TGTGCCAGCTCACCACCGGGCAGCTTAGTAGCCAAAAACATTCAGTACTTC. Encoded protein: CASSPPGSLVAKNIQYF.

This chain links TRBV19 with TRBJ2-6; D remains ambiguous. Trimming cost V 3 bases and J 0 bases, with 9 bases left between them. Germline values: CDR1 LNHDA, CDR2 SQIVND (reference sequence). This CDR3 is built from 16 residues. The CDR3 region is CASSIMVTSGANVLTF. CDR3 nucleotide sequence: TGTGCCAGTAGTATCATGGTCACCTCTGGGGCCAACGTCCTGACTTTC.

This clone is medium-sized by share. Written as DNA, the CDR3 is TGCGCCAGCAGCTTGTTAGGCGGAACCTACGAGCAGTACTTC. It codes for CASSLLGGTYEQYF. V is TRBV5-1 and J is TRBJ2-7; D not certain. The CDR3 consists of 14 residues. Germline assignment: CDR1 SGHRS and CDR2 YFSETQ. Trimming shortened V by 1 base and J by 2 bases, and 10 bases separated the two germline ends.

The chain combines TRBV13 with TRBJ2-7; 9 bases are a match to TRBD1. CDR3 length: 16 residues. Germline V gene data show CDR1 as PRHDT and CDR2 as FYEKMQ (reference sequence). V trimming: 5 bases; J trimming: 1 base; junction bases outside the gene matches: 9. The CDR3 is CASSPPVGTGSYEQYF. The DNA of the CDR3 is TGTGCCAGCAGCCCCCCGGTGGGGACAGGGTCCTACGAGCAGTACTTC. The variable domain in full, with the rest retrieved from reference TRBV13 and TRBJ2-7, is AAGVIQSPRHLIKEKRETATLKCYPIPRHDTVYWYQQGPGQDPQFLISFYEKMQSDKGSIPDRFSAQQFSDYHSELNMSSLELGDSALYFCASSPPVGTGSYEQYFGPGTRLTVT.

The chain recombines TRBV6-1 with TRBJ1-3, with D maybe TRBD1 (6 bases). Per the germline V gene, CDR1 is MNHNS and CDR2 is SASEGT. CDR3 length: 15 residues. Trimming took off 1 base at V and 9 bases at J, with 16 bases between the two ends. The DNA for the CDR3 is TGTGCCAGCAGTGAAGACAGGGTAATAGAGGGCACCATATATTTT. Translated: CASSEDRVIEGTIYF.